This T cell receptor (beta chain) was recovered during a study of shared clonotypes between healthy human individuals. The CDR3 is 17 residues long. Germline V gene sequence: CDR1 SGHRS, CDR2 YFSETQ. The J segment lost 3 bases and the V segment lost 2 bases, leaving 6 bases of the junction unmatched. Turning to this clone: What it binds is unknown.

Study results and limitations: Generally, naive subsets came out with larger estimated richness than memory subsets. In the sorted subsets, rarefaction showed sequencing was incomplete despite large depth.

Everyone who donated was a Caucasian adult who lived in Nashville, Tennessee. It was across several immunoSEQ plates that each subset's genomic DNA was evenly split. Sequencing used immunoSEQ multiplex PCR; TCRdb keeps in-frame clones, though not all of them. The data contain millions of clones, 85% to 95% of them singletons. V and J are TRBV5-1 and TRBJ2-5; 14 nucleotides agree with TRBD2. Sequencing input: naive CD4+ T cells from PBMCs. Sample subset: CD45RA+ positively selected. This TCR came from a man aged 18 to 29 in good health. Some clones in this sample may be carry-over from other donors' samples. CDR3 bases: TGCGCCAGCAGCTTACTCGGACTAGCGGGAGGAGAAGAGACCCAGTACTTC. Translating gives CASSLLGLAGGEETQYF.